Each of the 28 T cell receptor beta chains below was sequenced from the same sample in a study of T cell repertoires in cytomegalovirus infection. One entry per CDR3 protein results from TCRdb running MiXCR on the reads. The sample contains about 50,000 distinct CDR3 sequences, around 20% of which appear only once. Their antigens remain unidentified. The sequences come from CD8+ T cells from cultured PBMCs, collected from culture after CMV antigen stimulation. These receptor sequences come from a human donor in good health (CMV status not recorded). Some clones in this sample may be carry-over from other donors' samples.

The chain carries TRBV12-3 or TRBV12-4 and TRBJ1-3, with D tentatively TRBD1 (5 bases). This CDR3 is 14 amino acids long. Trimming took 6 bases from V and 0 from J, leaving 9 bases between them. The CDR3 is CASSRQFSGNTIYF. Here the CDR3 DNA reads TGTGCCAGCAGCCGACAGTTCTCTGGAAACACCATATATTTT.

This clonotype was recorded a few times. CDR3 protein: CASSEGKGGRTEAFF. The CDR3 DNA is TGTGCCAGCAGTGAGGGCAAAGGGGGCCGGACTGAAGCTTTCTTT. The chain uses TRBV2 and TRBJ1-1; TRBD1 aligns across 7 bases. Germline values: CDR1 SNHLY, CDR2 FYNNEI. V lost 3 bases and J lost 5; bases outside the gene matches: 9. The length of the CDR3 is 15 residues.

This clonotype was observed a few times. The CDR3 nucleotides are TGTGCCAGCAGTGAGAGTCAGGGGAAAGAAGCTTTCTTT. Protein: CASSESQGKEAFF. V usage is TRBV25-1 and J usage is TRBJ1-1, with TRBD1 as a possible D gene (6 bases). The CDR3 has 13 amino acids. Between the trimmed V and J ends, which lost 3 bases and 8 bases, there was a span of 13 bases. Germline assignment: CDR1 MGHDK and CDR2 SYGVNS. The whole variable domain, remainder taken from reference TRBV25-1 and TRBJ1-1, is EADIYQTPRYLVIGTGKKITLECSQTMGHDKMYWYQQDPGMELHLIHYSYGVNSTEKGDLSSESTVSRIRTEHFPLTLESARPSHTSQYLCASSESQGKEAFFGQGTRLTVV.

The chain has TRBV7-2 and TRBJ1-4, with 7 bases that match TRBD1. This CDR3 comprises 15 residues. CDR1 is SGHTA and CDR2 is FQGNSA in the germline V gene. The V segment lost 5 bases and the J segment 2 bases; nucleotides outside the gene matches: 5. For the CDR3, the DNA is TGTGCCAGCAGCCGGTCGGACAGGACTAATGAAAAACTGTTTTTT. Translation: CASSRSDRTNEKLFF.

V and J are TRBV7-2 and TRBJ2-1; the D gene could be TRBD1 or TRBD2 (7 bases each). The CDR3 has 16 amino acids. The V gene's germline CDR1 is SGHTA and CDR2 FQGNSA. Trimming cost V 5 bases and J 6 bases, with 20 bases left between them. In nucleotides, the CDR3 is TGTGCCAGCAGCCCCCAGGGGGGGCCTTTCGGCAATGAGCAGTTCTTC. Protein sequence: CASSPQGGPFGNEQFF.

The chain uses TRBV7-9 and TRBJ2-7, with TRBD1 matching 9 bases. Germline trimming cut 5 bases from V and 4 bases from J; bases unmatched to any gene: 15. This CDR3 spans 17 amino acids. Germline CDR1 reads SEHNR; CDR2 reads FQNEAQ (reference sequence). CDR3 sequence: CASSQTIRDRDGYEQYF. CDR3 nucleotides: TGTGCCAGCAGCCAAACCATCCGGGACAGGGACGGGTACGAGCAGTACTTC.

This clonotype was observed a few times. The chain links TRBV7-2 to TRBJ1-6; D remains unclear. In germline, CDR1 is SGHTA, CDR2 FQGNSA. The CDR3 sequence is 18 residues long. V was clipped by 1 base and J by 0 bases, with 13 bases between them. In DNA form, the CDR3 reads TGTGCCAGCAGCTTAGGAAAGGGCCCAACCTCCTATAATTCACCCCTCCACTTT. Protein sequence: CASSLGKGPTSYNSPLHF.

V gene TRBV4-2 combines with J gene TRBJ2-2; a weak D match, TRBD1 (6 bases). This CDR3 contains 15 residues. V lost 3 bases and J lost 5, with 13 bases in between. Germline assignment: CDR1 LGHNA and CDR2 YNFKEQ. The DNA of the CDR3 is TGTGCCAGCAGCCAGGACTTTAGGGGGACCGGGGAGCTGTTTTTT. Translation: CASSQDFRGTGELFF.

This clonotype has only a few counts. The chain combines TRBV4-1 with TRBJ1-1; no clear D. Trimming left V 2 bases short and J 0 bases short, with 7 bases between. CDR3 length equals 14 residues. From germline, CDR1 is MGHRA and CDR2 YSYEKL. In DNA form, the CDR3 reads TGCGCCAGCAGCCAACTTCCTGTGAACACTGAAGCTTTCTTT. It encodes CASSQLPVNTEAFF.

The chain has TRBV12-3 or TRBV12-4 and TRBJ2-7; 7 bases agree with TRBD1. This CDR3 spans 15 amino acids. The junction had 10 bases not matched to a gene; V was cut back by 5 bases and J by 3 bases. The CDR3 region has the DNA TGTGCCAGCAGTAAACGGGACAGCCAATTCTACGAGCAGTACTTC. It translates to CASSKRDSQFYEQYF.

The chain is built from TRBV18 and TRBJ1-1; D is unresolved. Looked up from germline, CDR1 is KGHSH and CDR2 is LQKENI. V lost 3 bases and J 5 bases, leaving 10 bases between the germline ends. The CDR3 has 13 residues. CDR3 bases: TGTGCCAGCTCACCCGTAAAGGGTACTGAAGCTTTCTTT. Translating gives CASSPVKGTEAFF.

Comment on this clonotype: An end of the junction differs from the germline gene, which may be a read error. The chain employs TRBV10-3 and TRBJ2-7; D not resolved. CDR3 length equals 10 residues. From germline, CDR1 is ENHRY and CDR2 SYGVKD. As DNA, the CDR3 is TGTGCCATCAGTGAGTCGGGGATGCACTTC. Translating gives CAISESGMHF.

This clonotype was detected a few times. The gene calls are TRBV4-1 and TRBJ2-7; maybe TRBD2 (6 bases). The CDR3 is 13 residues long. CDR1 and CDR2 (germline): MGHRA, YSYEKL. V was cut by 0 bases and J by 5 bases, with 8 bases left in between. CDR3 loop: CASSQESGDEQYF. For the CDR3, the DNA is TGCGCCAGCAGCCAAGAGTCGGGGGACGAGCAGTACTTC.

The chain carries TRBV13 and TRBJ1-1; D possibly corresponds to TRBD1 (5 bases). V was shortened by 6 bases and J by 1 base, with 9 bases between the two germline ends. The CDR3 has 13 residues. CDR1 and CDR2 from the germline V gene are PRHDT and FYEKMQ (reference sequence). The CDR3 sequence is CASRLGQNTEAFF. DNA for the CDR3: TGTGCCAGCAGACTCGGACAGAACACTGAAGCTTTCTTT.

This clonotype was counted a few times. The rearrangement joins TRBV27 to TRBJ2-3, with a possible D match to TRBD2 (6 bases). With 5 bases removed from V and 0 bases from J, the gap between germline ends came to 9 bases. The CDR3 is 14 amino acids. The germline V gene encodes CDR1 MNHEY and CDR2 SMNVEV (reference sequence). The CDR3 here is CASSRDFSTDTQYF. The CDR3 nucleotides are TGTGCCAGCAGTAGGGACTTTAGCACAGATACGCAGTATTTT.

The V gene is TRBV7-2, the J gene TRBJ1-2; D might be TRBD1 (5 bases). Trimming removed 6 bases at V and 14 bases at J, with 22 bases between. Per the germline V gene, CDR1 is SGHTA and CDR2 is FQGNSA. The CDR3 length is 13 residues. This chain's CDR3 is CASSTGTASVRTF. In nucleotides, the CDR3 is TGTGCCAGCAGTACCGGGACGGCCTCTGTTAGAACCTTC.

This rearrangement joins TRBV7-2 to TRBJ1-2; D remains unclear. The V and J ends lost 5 bases and 0 bases respectively, with 7 bases between them. Germline V gene sequence: CDR1 SGHTA, CDR2 FQGNSA. The CDR3 covers 13 residues. The CDR3 DNA reads TGTGCCAGCAGCACAGAGGCTAACTATGGCTACACCTTC. The encoded protein is CASSTEANYGYTF.

The J gene is TRBJ1-1, the V gene TRBV13; weak D call: TRBD1 (6 bases). The V gene lost 5 bases and the J gene lost 2 bases, with 15 bases spanning the gap. The CDR3 extends over 15 amino acids. Germline CDR1 reads PRHDT; CDR2 reads FYEKMQ (reference sequence). This CDR3 reads CASSPGGGRNTEAFF. The CDR3 DNA reads as TGTGCCAGCAGCCCCGGAGGGGGGCGAAACACTGAAGCTTTCTTT.

There are a few counts of this clonotype. This chain links TRBV12-5 with TRBJ2-7; TRBD1 aligns across 10 bases. CDR3 length equals 14 residues. J lost 5 bases, V lost 1 base, and 2 bases had no gene match. CDR1 LGHNT and CDR2 FRNRAP come from the germline V gene. In DNA, the CDR3 is TGTGCTAGTGGTTTGGGCGGGACAGGGGACGAGCAGTACTTC. Encoded protein: CASGLGGTGDEQYF.

The sample holds a few counts of this clonotype. The J gene is TRBJ1-5, the V gene TRBV5-6; TRBD1 agrees at 7 bases. Germline CDR1 is SGHDT and CDR2 is YYEEEE. This CDR3 region has 18 residues. The V gene end was trimmed by 3 bases and the J gene end by 0 bases; junction bases not matched to a gene: 12. The CDR3 loop is CASSSGGGHFYSNQPQHF. As DNA, the CDR3 is TGTGCCAGCAGCTCGGGAGGGGGCCATTTCTATAGCAATCAGCCCCAGCATTTT.

This clonotype was observed many times. The genes are TRBV7-2 and TRBJ2-3, with unresolved D. Trimming took 1 base from V and 2 from J, leaving 10 bases between them. The CDR3 is made up of 15 amino acids. The germline V gene has CDR1 SGHTA and CDR2 FQGNSA. CDR3 bases: TGTGCCAGCAGCTTAGGGAACAGATTCACAGATACGCAGTATTTT. Its translation: CASSLGNRFTDTQYF.

V gene TRBV7-9 combines with J gene TRBJ2-7; 8 bases agree with TRBD2. The germline V gene has CDR1 SEHNR and CDR2 FQNEAQ (reference sequence). The CDR3 consists of 14 residues. Germline trimming cut 6 bases from V and 4 bases from J; bases unmatched to any gene: 8. This chain's CDR3 is CASRPSGGIYEQYF. For the CDR3, the DNA is TGTGCCAGCAGACCCAGCGGGGGAATATACGAGCAGTACTTC.

This clonotype was counted a few times. The chain joins TRBV20-1 to TRBJ2-2; D may be TRBD1 or TRBD2 (5 bases each). Germline V gene data show CDR1 as DFQATT and CDR2 as SNEGSKA (reference sequence). The CDR3 extends over 13 amino acids. Trimming took off 2 bases at V and 5 bases at J, with 9 bases between the two ends. CDR3 coding DNA: TGCAGTGCTAGATCCGAGGGGACCGGGGAGCTGTTTTTT. Amino acids: CSARSEGTGELFF.

The chain's CDR3 is CASSPSDIQDEQFF. The CDR3 bases are TGTGCCAGCAGCCCCTCGGACATTCAAGATGAGCAGTTCTTC. The chain is built from TRBV5-5 and TRBJ2-1, with a weak D call TRBD1 (5 bases). In germline, CDR1 is SGHKS, CDR2 YYEKEE (reference sequence). V was pared by 4 bases and J by 8 bases, with 16 bases between. The CDR3 sequence is 14 residues long.

This clonotype was detected ten times or more. The genes are TRBV6-1 and TRBJ2-6; possibly TRBD2 for D (5 bases). Germline CDR1 and CDR2: MNHNS and SASEGT. V was cut by 5 bases and J by 1 base, with 15 bases left in between. The CDR3 has 17 amino acids. In DNA form, the CDR3 reads TGTGCCAGCAGTACCGGGGAGTCTAATTCTGGGGCCAACGTCCTGACTTTC. Encoded protein: CASSTGESNSGANVLTF.

The chain carries TRBV6-2 or TRBV6-3 and TRBJ2-7; D possibly corresponds to TRBD2 (5 bases). Germline values: CDR1 MNHEY, CDR2 SVGEGT. Trimming pared 4 bases from V and 0 bases from J, leaving 13 bases between. This CDR3 is 15 amino acids long. The CDR3 DNA reads TGTGCCAGCAGTTTGCGTACTCGGGGCTCCTACGAGCAGTACTTC. Its protein product is CASSLRTRGSYEQYF.

This clonotype was detected only a few times. V gene TRBV28 combines with J gene TRBJ1-5; 7 nucleotides line up with TRBD1. The CDR3 is 15 amino acids. Germline V gene lookup returns CDR1 MDHEN and CDR2 SYDVKM. V lost 3 bases to trimming and J lost 3 bases; unmatched junction nucleotides: 5. In DNA, the CDR3 is TGTGCCAGCAGTTTTGACAGGGACTACAATCAGCCCCAGCATTTT. Its translation is CASSFDRDYNQPQHF.

The chain joins TRBV19 to TRBJ1-1; TRBD1 matches 9 bases. This CDR3 contains 13 residues. Germline V gives CDR1 LNHDA, CDR2 SQIVND (reference sequence). The J segment lost 4 bases and the V segment lost 7 bases, leaving 4 bases of the junction unmatched. CDR3 loop: CASTGTGLTEAFF. Here the CDR3 DNA reads TGTGCCAGTACCGGGACAGGGCTCACTGAAGCTTTCTTT.